This entry features one T cell receptor (beta chain) sequence. What it recognizes is unknown. V was pared by 5 bases and J by 5 bases, with 8 bases between. CDR3 size: 12 residues. Per germline, CDR1 SNHLY and CDR2 FYNNEI. It was with unique molecular identifiers that the TCRbeta library was prepared. TCRdb called the PCR reads again in MiXCR, with one record for every CDR3 protein. In the table there are over 85,000 distinct CDR3 sequences, about 7.5% of which are singletons. These data are taken from a study of T-cell reconstitution after alpha-beta-depleted transplantation in children. Study-level findings and limits: Most T-cell counts and diversity one year after the transplant came from T cells that were newly produced. It was reported that alpha-beta T cells came from several hundred expanded graft clones (about two months after transplant).

The genes are TRBV2 and TRBJ2-3; possibly TRBD1 or TRBD2 for D (6 bases each). The clonotype was recovered from a boy younger than 10 with acute lymphoblastic leukemia, due to receive a stem cell transplant. This specimen consisted of PBMCs, obtained before TCRalphabeta/CD19-depleted stem cell transplant. The CDR3 DNA follows: TGTGCCAGCAGTAGGGGGGTAGATACGCAGTATTTT. Amino acids: CASSRGVDTQYF. Filled out from reference TRBV2 and TRBJ2-3, the complete variable domain reads EPEVTQTPSHQVTQMGQEVILRCVPISNHLYFYWYRQILGQKVEFLVSFYNNEISEKSEIFDDQFSVERPDGSNFTLKIRSTKLEDSAMYFCASSRGVDTQYFGPGTRLTVL.